These 17 T cell receptor beta chains came from one sample sequenced in a study of CD8 T cells in Susac syndrome. Random hexamers primed reverse transcription of about 0.45 to 1 ug RNA. Each CDR3 protein is one row after TCRdb ran MiXCR on the immunoSEQ multiplex PCR reads. The sample yields about 130,000 distinct CDR3 sequences, around 96% seen once. The sample taken for sequencing was CD8+ T cells from PBMCs. These receptors originate from a human donor with Susac syndrome.

The V and J genes are TRBV7-3 and TRBJ2-3, with TRBD2 identical over 7 bases. CDR3 length equals 15 residues. CDR1 and CDR2 (germline): SGHTA, FQGTGA. The J segment lost 0 bases and the V segment lost 5 bases, leaving 5 bases of the junction unmatched. CDR3 in amino acids: CASSTLAASTDTQYF. The CDR3 DNA sequence: TGTGCCAGCAGCACCCTAGCGGCTAGCACAGATACGCAGTATTTT.

The chain uses TRBV13 and TRBJ1-5, with D possibly matching TRBD1 (6 bases). This CDR3 is built from 15 residues. CDR1 is PRHDT and CDR2 is FYEKMQ in the germline V gene (reference sequence). Trimming cost V 5 bases and J 2 bases, with 13 bases left between them. CDR3 protein: CASSRGGGGNQPQHF. DNA for the CDR3: TGTGCCAGCAGCCGAGGGGGGGGCGGCAATCAGCCCCAGCATTTT.

As DNA, the CDR3 is TGTGCCAGCAGTTACGGGGGAAGTCTGGAGACCCAGTACTTC. This encodes CASSYGGSLETQYF. The rearrangement joins TRBV6-5 to TRBJ2-5; D is tentatively TRBD1 or TRBD2 (5 bases each). Germline values: CDR1 MNHEY, CDR2 SVGAGI. The CDR3 is 14 amino acids. V was shortened by 2 bases and J by 5 bases, with 12 bases between the two germline ends.

The CDR3 sequence is CASSQDFRQLTDTQYF. Written as DNA, the CDR3 is TGTGCCAGCAGCCAGGACTTCCGACAGCTCACAGATACGCAGTATTTT. The chain links TRBV3-1 to TRBJ2-3; TRBD1 or TRBD2 may be the D gene (5 bases each). V was cut by 3 bases and J by 2 bases, with 15 bases left in between. Per the germline V gene, CDR1 is LGHDT and CDR2 is YNNKEL (reference sequence). This CDR3 is built from 16 residues.

In DNA, the CDR3 is TGTGCCAGCAGTTTCCCCGGGGGAAGTATCTACGAGCAGTACTTC. It codes for CASSFPGGSIYEQYF. V gene TRBV28 combines with J gene TRBJ2-7; D is possibly TRBD2 (6 bases). CDR3 size: 15 residues. V lost 3 bases and J 3 bases, leaving 15 bases between the germline ends. From germline, CDR1 is MDHEN and CDR2 SYDVKM.

The J gene is TRBJ2-1, the V gene TRBV20-1; a weak D match, TRBD2 (5 bases). The CDR3 length is 13 residues. Deletions cut 4 bases from V and 1 base from J, with 8 bases between. CDR1 and CDR2 from the germline V gene are DFQATT and SNEGSKA (reference sequence). CDR3 nucleotide sequence: TGCAGTGCTATGAGCGGATCCTACAATGAGCAGTTCTTC. Its translation is CSAMSGSYNEQFF.

This clonotype was recorded only once. The J gene is TRBJ1-1, the V gene TRBV12-5; TRBD1 might be the D (6 bases). The CDR3 length is 14 residues. Germline V CDR1 and CDR2: LGHNT, FRNRAP. The V end lost 3 bases, the J end lost 1 base, and 9 bases lay between the germline ends. The CDR3 loop reads CASGFGQTNTEAFF. The CDR3 bases are TGTGCTAGTGGTTTCGGACAGACGAACACTGAAGCTTTCTTT.

The chain employs TRBV5-4 and TRBJ1-4, with D hard to call. In germline, CDR1 is SGHNT, CDR2 YYREEE (reference sequence). CDR3 length equals 13 residues. The V end lost 2 bases, the J end lost 5 bases, and 7 bases lay between the germline ends. In DNA, the CDR3 is TGTGCCAGCAGCTTCCTGGGAAATGAAAAACTGTTTTTT. Protein sequence: CASSFLGNEKLFF.

The genes are TRBV25-1 and TRBJ2-1; 7 nucleotides align to TRBD2. V shed 4 bases and J 12 bases; nucleotides not matched to a gene: 12. The CDR3 is made up of 14 amino acids. Germline CDR1 reads MGHDK; CDR2 reads SYGVNS. DNA for the CDR3: TGTGCCAGCAGTGGTCCGTTACCGGGAGGAATGCAGTTCTTC. Protein sequence: CASSGPLPGGMQFF.

This clonotype came up once. The V and J genes are TRBV29-1 and TRBJ1-2; D remains unclear. The V gene lost 6 bases and the J gene lost 3 bases, with 8 bases spanning the gap. The CDR3 sequence is 11 residues long. In germline, CDR1 is SQVTM, CDR2 ANQGSEA. CDR3 sequence: CSVGSDYGYTF. The CDR3 DNA reads TGCAGCGTGGGGTCGGACTATGGCTACACCTTC. Full variable domain (rest looked up from reference TRBV29-1 and TRBJ1-2): SAVISQKPSRDICQRGTSLTIQCQVDSQVTMMFWYRQQPGQSLTLIATANQGSEATYESGFVIDKFPISRPNLTFSTLTVSNMSPEDSSIYLCSVGSDYGYTFGSGTRLTVV.

The J gene is TRBJ2-3, the V gene TRBV4-2; D might be TRBD2 (6 bases). CDR1 and CDR2 from the germline V gene are LGHNA and YNFKEQ. Trimming shortened V by 1 base and J by 2 bases, and 13 bases separated the two germline ends. The CDR3 length is 16 residues. CDR3 sequence: CASSQGSGSYTDTQYF. CDR3 DNA sequence: TGTGCCAGCAGCCAAGGGAGCGGGTCCTACACAGATACGCAGTATTTT.

This clonotype came up a few times. The CDR3, as DNA: TGTGCCAGCAGTTACGTTCGGCTTGACATTCAGTACTTC. Its translation: CASSYVRLDIQYF. This chain joins TRBV6-2 or TRBV6-3 and TRBJ2-4; the D is unclear. The CDR3 totals 13 residues. CDR1 is MNHEY, CDR2 SVGEGT, per germline. V shed 2 bases and J shed 8 bases, with 10 bases lying between them.

This clonotype was seen just once. This chain joins TRBV7-3 and TRBJ2-1; 7 positions match TRBD2. CDR3 length: 13 residues. The V and J ends lost 4 bases and 7 bases, in that order; junction bases with no gene match: 4. The germline CDR1 and CDR2 sequences are SGHTA and FQGTGA. The CDR3 sequence: CASSYRGENEQFF. CDR3 nucleotides: TGTGCCAGCAGCTACCGGGGGGAGAATGAGCAGTTCTTC.

This rearrangement joins TRBV20-1 to TRBJ2-7; D not certain. The CDR3 is made up of 12 amino acids. V gave up 3 bases and J gave up 6 bases, with 12 bases separating them. CDR1 DFQATT and CDR2 SNEGSKA come from the germline V gene (reference sequence). Here the CDR3 reads CSARTTDVEQYF. In nucleotides, the CDR3 is TGCAGTGCTAGGACAACGGACGTCGAGCAGTACTTC.

The chain uses TRBV27 and TRBJ2-5; TRBD2 aligns across 9 bases. CDR1 and CDR2 (germline): MNHEY, SMNVEV (reference sequence). The CDR3 spans 16 residues. V gave up 3 bases and J gave up 9 bases; unmatched junction bases: 14. DNA of the CDR3: TGTGCCAGCAGTTTCTCCCGAGCGGGGGGCCCGGTGGCCCAGTACTTC. It yields the protein CASSFSRAGGPVAQYF.

The gene calls are TRBV12-3 or TRBV12-4 and TRBJ2-3, with D possibly being TRBD1 or TRBD2 (5 bases each). The length of the CDR3 is 14 residues. The ends were cut back, 4 bases at V and 2 bases at J, with 10 bases in the middle. The DNA for the CDR3 is TGTGCCAGCAGTTCAGGGCTAGCCACAGATACGCAGTATTTT. As protein: CASSSGLATDTQYF.

The gene calls are TRBV4-1 and TRBJ2-7; perhaps TRBD1 as D (5 bases). The CDR3 contains 14 residues. Between the trimmed V and J ends, which lost 0 bases and 3 bases, there was a span of 9 bases. Germline CDR1 MGHRA, CDR2 YSYEKL. This CDR3 reads CASSQDHQGYEQYF. The CDR3 DNA is TGCGCCAGCAGCCAAGATCATCAGGGCTACGAGCAGTACTTC.